The source of this T cell receptor (beta chain) is a study of blood T cell repertoires in COVID-19. Libraries were prepared by immunoSEQ multiplex PCR; TCRdb keeps only in-frame clonotypes and omits some of them. The table includes roughly 280,000 clones, over 85% detected once. Grouping used clinical history reported by participants in a survey and questionnaire. Each recovered donor of Cohort 3 presented with two negative PCRs, clearance, or symptom resolution. Material for sequencing was PBMCs or T cells enriched from blood (not recorded which). The clonotype comes from a woman aged 55 to 70 who had recovered from COVID-19.

Here the CDR3 DNA reads TGTGCCAGCAGTTTTAGGACAGGGGATCATTCACCCCTCCACTTT. This codes for CASSFRTGDHSPLHF. V is TRBV27 and J is TRBJ1-6; 9 bases map to TRBD1. V was pared by 3 bases and J by 8 bases, with 5 bases of the junction left unmatched. CDR1 MNHEY and CDR2 SMNVEV come from the germline V gene (reference sequence). The CDR3 is 15 residues long.